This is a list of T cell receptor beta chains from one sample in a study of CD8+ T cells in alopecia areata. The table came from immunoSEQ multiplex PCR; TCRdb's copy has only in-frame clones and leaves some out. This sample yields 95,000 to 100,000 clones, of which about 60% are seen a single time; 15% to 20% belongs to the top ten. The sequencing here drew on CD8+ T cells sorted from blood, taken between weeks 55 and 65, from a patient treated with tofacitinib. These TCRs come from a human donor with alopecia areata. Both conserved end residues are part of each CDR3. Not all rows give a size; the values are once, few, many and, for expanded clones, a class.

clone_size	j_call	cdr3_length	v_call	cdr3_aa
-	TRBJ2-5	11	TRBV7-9	CASSAGETQYF
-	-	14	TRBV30	CAWSGRDFAYEQYF
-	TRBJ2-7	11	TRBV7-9	CASTASGEQYF
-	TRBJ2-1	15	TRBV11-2	CASSSGLFRRNEQFF
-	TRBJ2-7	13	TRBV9	CASSGKVSYEQYF
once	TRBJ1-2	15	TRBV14	CASSITGTGVDGYTF
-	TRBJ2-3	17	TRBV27	CASSTRTSGGAADTQYF
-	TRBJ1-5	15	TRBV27	CASSPLGGSNQPQHF
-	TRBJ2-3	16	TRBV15	CATSLRDRGPTDTQYF
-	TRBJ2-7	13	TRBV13	CASSLQGNYEQYF
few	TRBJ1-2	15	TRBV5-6	CASSLGGAGLRGYTF
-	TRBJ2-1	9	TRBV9	CASTPGQFF
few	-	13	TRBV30	CAWSIGSSYEQYF
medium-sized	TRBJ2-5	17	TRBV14	CASSPSGALARQETQYF
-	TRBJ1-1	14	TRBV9	CASSVHDGNTEAFF
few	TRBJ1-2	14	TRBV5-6	CASSPGTGNYGYTF
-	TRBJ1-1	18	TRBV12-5	CASGLVPGQGARNTEAFF
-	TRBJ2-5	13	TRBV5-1	CASSLWSRETQYF
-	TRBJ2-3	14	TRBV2	CASILAGVQDAQYF
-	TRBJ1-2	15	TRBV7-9	CASSSQEGAGYGYTF
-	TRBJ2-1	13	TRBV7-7	CASSLVEDHPQFF
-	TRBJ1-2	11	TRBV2	CASSRNYGYTF
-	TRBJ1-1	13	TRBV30	CAWSKTGYTEAFF
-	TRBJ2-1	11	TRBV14	CAIKQGERQFF
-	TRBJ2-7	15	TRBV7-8	CASSPNPRVGYEQYF
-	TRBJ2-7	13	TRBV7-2	CASSLAGLYEQYF
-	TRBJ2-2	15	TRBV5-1	CASSGDRDVTGELFF
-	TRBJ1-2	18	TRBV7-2	CASSLVPSTVRGNYGYTF
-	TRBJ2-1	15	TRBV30	CAMEGAGSSYNEQFF
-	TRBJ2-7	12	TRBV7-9	CASSRQGLEQYF
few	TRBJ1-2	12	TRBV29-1	CSVDPGGHGYTF